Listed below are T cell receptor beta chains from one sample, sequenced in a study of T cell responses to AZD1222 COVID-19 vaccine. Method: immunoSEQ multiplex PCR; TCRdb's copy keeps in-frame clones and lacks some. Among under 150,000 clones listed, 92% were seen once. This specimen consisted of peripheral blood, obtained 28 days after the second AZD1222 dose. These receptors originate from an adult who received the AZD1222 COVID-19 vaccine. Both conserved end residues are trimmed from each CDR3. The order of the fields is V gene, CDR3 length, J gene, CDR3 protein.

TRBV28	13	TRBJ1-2	ASSSSGRGDYGYT
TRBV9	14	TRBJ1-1	ASSPGWGRGPTEAF
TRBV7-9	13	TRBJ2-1	ASSAQGDTVNEQF
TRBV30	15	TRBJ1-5	AWSPKPGQDSNQPQH
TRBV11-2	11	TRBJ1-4	ASSSWGTEKLF
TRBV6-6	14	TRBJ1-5	ASSLERTGGNQPQH
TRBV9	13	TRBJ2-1	ASSEDRGARNEQF
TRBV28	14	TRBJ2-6	ASTRGGSSGANVLT
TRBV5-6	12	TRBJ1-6	ASSSGQSFSPLH
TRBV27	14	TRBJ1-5	ASSLNRVEASQPQH
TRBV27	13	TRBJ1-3	ASSQDPHSGNTIY
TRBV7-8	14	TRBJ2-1	ASSLTGGSSYNEQF
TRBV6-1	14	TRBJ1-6	ASREDTGTGDSPLH
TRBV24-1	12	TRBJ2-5	ATSGTSGTETQY
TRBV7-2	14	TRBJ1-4	ASSPDRVVGGEKLF
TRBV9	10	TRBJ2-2	ASRGLTGELF
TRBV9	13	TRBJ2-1	ASSVGPEMGGEQF
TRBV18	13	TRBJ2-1	ASSPTGRTYNEQF
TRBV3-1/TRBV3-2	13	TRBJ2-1	ASSHGSGRYNEQF
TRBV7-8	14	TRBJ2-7	ASSLVGPGASYEQY
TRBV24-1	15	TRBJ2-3	ATSDPSSGQGTDTQY
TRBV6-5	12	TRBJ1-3	ASSQHGSGNTIY
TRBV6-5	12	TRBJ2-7	ASGVGSPPYEQY
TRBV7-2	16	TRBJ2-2	ASSLVSSGRSNTGELF
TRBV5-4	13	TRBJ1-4	ASSLDQGQVEKLF
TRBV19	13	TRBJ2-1	ASSTGLAVLNEQF
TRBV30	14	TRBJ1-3	AWNPAAGLSGNTIY
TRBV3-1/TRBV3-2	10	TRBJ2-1	ASSHSAGEQF
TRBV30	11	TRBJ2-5	AWSVRGATTQY
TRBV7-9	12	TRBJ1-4	ASSLSLSPQKLF
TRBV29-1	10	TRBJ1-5	SVALRGQPQH